This TCR beta chain derives from a study of shared clonotypes between healthy human individuals (dated by TCRdb to the early 2020s). About the study as a whole: A couple of women and a few men aged 18 to 49 years were included in the cohort. For each donor, CD4 naive and CD4 memory were each given three plates, CD8 naive was given two plates, and CD8 memory was given one plate. The study deeply sequenced blood TCR repertoires of several healthy adults to estimate repertoire size and the extent of clonotype sharing between individuals. Different laboratories and diverse techniques were used to prepare libraries and sequence TCR repertoires, to increase sequencing depth and limit assay-specific biases. Leukapheresis yielded between about 0.9 and 9 billion PBMCs per donor. General findings and caveats noted by the study authors: Based on pairwise subsampling, the degree of clonotype sharing among donors was expected to be affected by sequencing depth. Sampling was restricted to blood, and TCR repertoires in tissue are likely to differ from TCR repertoires in blood. Rarefaction of sorted-subset datasets indicated incomplete sequencing despite the large sequencing depth. Because the study included a small number of donors, the genetic and exposure-history diversity represented was limited. When several donors were compared, the shared fraction of clonotypes was around 5% for naive CD4, roughly 3.4% for naive CD8, 2% to 2.5% for memory CD4, and around 0.37% for memory CD8. Compared with non-shared clonotypes, the clonotypes found in all four sorted-subset donors had higher generation probabilities. Naive subsets generally had larger estimated clonotype richness than memory subsets did.

Donors were healthy HIV-negative adults with no recently reported acute infections or vaccinations. Only Caucasian adults living in Nashville, Tennessee, USA were represented among the donors. CD4+ T cells were enriched by magnetic negative selection; naive cells were then positively selected on CD45RA, and the negative fraction formed the memory subset. Blood was obtained by leukapheresis, after which PBMCs were separated by Ficoll-Histopaque density gradient centrifugation and cryopreserved in liquid nitrogen vapor phase. Analytical flow cytometry was used to check the purity and quantity of every magnetically sorted T cell population. Genomic DNA was isolated from each sorted fraction and quantified by UV absorbance on a Nanodrop 2000c. Points on this clone: Its antigen is still unknown. No base quality values were provided; no much bigger clone lies one nucleotide off.

The CDR3 has 14 amino acids, counting the end cysteine and phenylalanine. The entry retains the CDR3 DNA only, 42 bases that are in frame from base 1. Cut back by 4 bases and 1 base, the V and J ends lie 10 bases apart. Taken from the germline V gene (reference sequence), the CDR1 and CDR2 loops are LNHDA and SQIVND. Using the deep immunoSEQ assay, TCR CDR3 regions were amplified from genomic DNA by multiplex PCR. Extracted genomic DNA from each cell subset was spread evenly across all wells of several immunoSEQ 96-well plates, with each plate serving as a replicate. For sorted subsets, 150 to 200 ng genomic DNA, equal to tens of thousands of T cell genomes, was loaded into each replicate PCR. Purified libraries were quantified with a Qubit 3.0 fluorometer, sized on a Bioanalyzer 2100, and re-quantified with the KAPA Library Quantification kit. Every immunoSEQ 96-well plate was sequenced on a separate single-read 150-cycle Illumina NextSeq 550 flow cell. On the study's bioinformatics: Because the immunoSEQ output held only junctional sequences and lacked quality scores, the filtering could not match the filtering applied to full-length reads. Sequences were annotated with PyIR, a Python wrapper for IgBLAST v1.9, and V/J genes and CDR3 were assigned using IMGT germline references. Any read was removed if the V/J assignment was weak (E-value above 1e-6), the CDR3 was missing, or the read contained stop codons, out-of-frame junctions, or ambiguous translated residues. V3J clonotypes were defined as sequences sharing an identical inferred V gene, J gene, and CDR3 amino acid sequence. The percentage overlap between two repertoires was calculated by dividing the number of shared unique clonotypes by the size of the smaller repertoire. Three approaches were used to assess repertoire richness: RTK rarefaction, the Chao1 estimator, and Recon v2.1 estimates of unobserved clonotypes. For all TCRbeta clonotypes obtained by the gDNA method from a handful of donors, generation probabilities were computed with OLGA. TCRdb holds this immuneACCESS table with in-frame rearrangements only. Some clones are missing; in checked studies, unresolved V genes explain under half, and the rest has no known cause. That table supplies the V and J calls and clone size; D and trimming were determined from the DNA. This sample is represented by roughly 2 million clones; around 95% of them were singletons. The ten top clones hold around 0.13% of the sample.

The sequence joins TRBV19 to TRBJ1-1; a tentative D call is TRBD1 (5 bases match). This TCR came from a man aged 18 to 30 in good health. Source material: naive CD4+ T cells sorted from blood. The sample's cell subset or site label, in plain terms: CD45RA+ positively selected. The CDR3 reads as follows: CASSTGRWNTEAFF. The nucleotides are TGTGCCAGTAGTACGGGACGGTGGAACACTGAAGCTTTCTTT. When the CDR3 is completed using the reference TRBV19 and TRBJ1-1 genes on either side, the full variable domain is DGGITQSPKYLFRKEGQNVTLSCEQNLNHDAMYWYRQDPGQGLRLIYYSQIVNDFQKGDIAEGYSVSREKKESFPLTVTSAQKNPTAFYLCASSTGRWNTEAFFGQGTRLTVV.